Presented here are 28 T cell receptor beta chains from one specimen sequenced in a study of CD8+CD57+ T cells in acquired aplastic anemia. Genomic DNA provided the template from which TCR beta VDJ and CDR3 profiles were obtained. TCRdb fed the reads into MiXCR, producing one record per CDR3 protein. In the table there are 200,000 to 300,000 distinct CDR3 sequences, approximately 86% of which are singletons. CD8+CD57+ cell expansion had been shown by flow cytometry in patients chosen for sequencing. Sequencing was carried out using sorted CD4+, CD8+, or CD8+CD57+ T cells (not recorded which) from PBMCs. Every receptor here comes from a human donor with aplastic anemia.

This clonotype was observed once. The junction departs from germline at one end; a sequencing error may be responsible. V is TRBV7-8 and J is TRBJ2-3, with a weak D call TRBD2 (6 bases). Germline V gene data show CDR1 as SGHVS and CDR2 as FQNEAQ. This CDR3 comprises 14 residues. In DNA, the CDR3 is TGTGCCAGCAGCTTAGCAGCCCGGGCCGGGACTGAGTCTTTT. It specifies CASSLAARAGTESF.

The rearrangement uses TRBV29-1 and TRBJ2-1; 8 bases agree with TRBD2. J lost 5 bases, V lost 8 bases, and 8 bases had no gene match. Germline CDR1 and CDR2: SQVTM and ANQGSEA. The CDR3 spans 13 residues. CDR3 sequence: CSFSGRGDNEQFF. CDR3 DNA sequence: TGCAGCTTTTCCGGGAGGGGTGACAATGAGCAGTTCTTC.

The J gene is TRBJ1-1, the V gene TRBV15, with D uncertain. Trimming removed 3 bases at V and 4 bases at J, with 9 bases between. In germline, CDR1 is LNHNV, CDR2 YYDKDF (reference sequence). The CDR3 totals 13 residues. CDR3 sequence (DNA): TGTGCCACCAGCAGTGGAGAGATCACTGAAGCTTTCTTT. Its translation: CATSSGEITEAFF. The whole variable domain, filled in from reference TRBV15 and TRBJ1-1, reads DAMVIQNPRYQVTQFGKPVTLSCSQTLNHNVMYWYQQKSSQAPKLLFHYYDKDFNNEADTPDNFQSRRPNTSFCFLDIRSPGLGDTAMYLCATSSGEITEAFFGQGTRLTVV.

J is TRBJ2-7 and V is TRBV15; 8 bases match TRBD1. J lost 3 bases, V lost 1 base, and 2 bases had no gene match. The germline CDR1 and CDR2 sequences are LNHNV and YYDKDF (reference sequence). The CDR3 length is 14 residues. The CDR3 loop is CATSRGQGFYEQYF. In DNA, the CDR3 is TGTGCCACCAGCAGAGGACAGGGGTTCTACGAGCAGTACTTC.

V and J are TRBV9 and TRBJ1-6; a possible D gene is TRBD1 (6 bases). With 3 bases removed from V and 19 bases from J, the gap between germline ends came to 23 bases. The CDR3 is made up of 14 amino acids. Germline lookup yields CDR1 SGDLS and CDR2 YYNGEE. Written as DNA, the CDR3 is TGTGCCAGCAGCGCGGACAGCGCCCTTTATAATTCACACTTT. Translated: CASSADSALYNSHF.

As concerns this clonotype: Compared with germline, one end of the junction differs, possibly owing to a read error. V gene TRBV7-9 combines with J gene TRBJ1-1; possibly TRBD1 for D (5 bases). Germline CDR1 reads SEHNR; CDR2 reads FQNEAQ (reference sequence). The CDR3 loop spans 12 amino acids. CDR3 in amino acids: CASSTGGTGGCF. CDR3 nucleotide sequence: TGTGCCAGCAGCACAGGAGGCACCGGGGGTTGCTTT.

As regards this clonotype: It is unclear where the CDR3 begins or ends on the DNA, so no DNA is shown, and the CDR3 is as TCRdb lists it. This chain joins TRBV7-9 and TRBJ1-2; the table's D call of TRBD1 was not tested on the DNA. The CDR3 is 16 amino acids in total, end residues counted. From germline, CDR1 is SEHNR and CDR2 FQNEAQ (reference sequence). CDR3 in amino acids: CASSLDRIHPSTLYTF.

The genes are TRBV9 and TRBJ2-7; no definite D call. Between the trimmed V and J ends, which lost 7 bases and 13 bases, there was a span of 24 bases. The CDR3 contains 13 residues. Germline CDR1 reads SGDLS; CDR2 reads YYNGEE. CDR3 in DNA: TGTGCCAGCGGAGCACCTGGGAACATTCAGTACTACGTC. Protein sequence: CASGAPGNIQYYV.

The V and J genes are TRBV25-1 and TRBJ2-7; perhaps TRBD1 as D (6 bases). CDR1 is MGHDK and CDR2 is SYGVNS in the germline V gene. The ends were cut back, 3 bases at V and 4 bases at J, with 19 bases in the middle. The CDR3 is made up of 16 amino acids. The CDR3 region is CASSDPKRDTQYEQYF. In DNA, the CDR3 is TGTGCCAGCAGTGATCCCAAAAGGGACACCCAGTACGAGCAGTACTTC.

A remark on this clonotype: This CDR3 is missing its conserved last phenylalanine or tryptophan, likely due to a read error. It is unclear where the CDR3 begins or ends on the DNA, so no DNA is shown, and the CDR3 is as TCRdb lists it. The chain links TRBV7-8 to TRBJ2-3. CDR1 SGHVS and CDR2 FQNEAQ come from the germline V gene. The CDR3 spans 13 amino acids, including both terminal residues. The CDR3 spells CASSDDPDGTHYS.

This clonotype has just a few counts. The chain joins TRBV11-2 to TRBJ1-2, with a tentative D call TRBD1 (6 bases). This CDR3 has 15 residues. The V and J ends lost 4 bases and 4 bases respectively, with 16 bases between them. Germline CDR1 reads SGHAT; CDR2 reads FQNNGV. The CDR3 region has the DNA TGTGCCAGCAGCTGGGGTGGGGGCTCGGTCTATGGCTACACCTTC. This gives the protein CASSWGGGSVYGYTF.

In DNA form, the CDR3 reads TGTGCCAGCAGTTTTGGTGGGATAAATGAGCAGTTCTTC. It encodes CASSFGGINEQFF. V is TRBV2 and J is TRBJ2-1, with D unclear. This CDR3 has 13 residues. Trimming left V 5 bases short and J 7 bases short, with 12 bases between. Germline CDR1 reads SNHLY; CDR2 reads FYNNEI.

Regarding this clonotype: One end of the junction varies from germline; a read error may be responsible. V gene TRBV2 combines with J gene TRBJ1-1; D ambiguous. The CDR3 totals 13 residues. CDR1 and CDR2 from the germline V gene are SNHLY and FYNNEI. The CDR3 here is CATSDGEIAAAYF. The CDR3 nucleotides are TGTGCCACCAGTGATGGGGAGATAGCTGCGGCTTACTTT.

This clonotype was seen a handful of times. Because it lacks the conserved phenylalanine or tryptophan at the end, this CDR3 is likely a read error. The V and J genes are TRBV2 and TRBJ2-3; D is tentatively TRBD1 or TRBD2 (5 bases each). The germline CDR1 and CDR2 sequences are SNHLY and FYNNEI. The CDR3 loop spans 13 amino acids. Trimming removed 8 bases from V and 5 bases from J, with 14 bases in between. CDR3: CASGDLGQDTQYL. CDR3 nucleotide sequence: TGTGCCAGCGGGGACCTGGGCCAAGATACGCAGTATTTG.

Details on this clonotype: Its ends do not fully match the called genes, so a read error is possible. The chain is built from TRBV7-4 and TRBJ2-5; no clear D gene. CDR1 and CDR2 (germline): SGHVT, SQSDAQ. The CDR3 extends over 14 amino acids. Here the CDR3 reads CATSRGGVQNTQYF. DNA for the CDR3: TGTGCCACCAGCAGAGGCGGCGTGCAAAATACCCAGTACTTC.

The rearrangement uses TRBV19 and TRBJ1-5; D ambiguous. The CDR3 has 15 residues. V was shortened by 3 bases and J by 0 bases, with 9 bases between the two germline ends. Germline CDR1 reads LNHDA; CDR2 reads SQIVND (reference sequence). The CDR3 loop reads CASSIAHDSNQPQHF. The CDR3 DNA sequence: TGTGCCAGTAGTATTGCTCACGATAGCAATCAGCCCCAGCATTTT.

As for this clonotype: One junction end does not reproduce the germline sequence, and a read error may be involved. The chain carries TRBV7-3 and TRBJ2-1; 9 bases fit TRBD2. From germline, CDR1 is SGHTA and CDR2 FQGTGA. The CDR3 loop spans 13 amino acids. The CDR3 DNA reads as TGTGCCAGCAGTGAAGCGGGGGGTCACGATACGCACTTC. This codes for CASSEAGGHDTHF.

V and J are TRBV10-3 and TRBJ2-3; 7 positions match TRBD1. The tail of the sequence fits TRBJ2-2 better, so the J call may be wrong. This CDR3 spans 17 amino acids. Per germline, CDR1 ENHRY and CDR2 SYGVKD. The CDR3 reads CAISGGQAPQSNDTLFF. For the CDR3, the DNA is TGTGCCATCAGTGGTGGACAGGCACCGCAAAGCAATGATACGCTGTTTTTT.

The chain carries TRBV20-1 and TRBJ1-4; TRBD1 might be the D (6 bases). Germline V gene lookup returns CDR1 DFQATT and CDR2 SNEGSKA (reference sequence). Trimming left V 3 bases short and J 6 bases short, with 17 bases between. The length of the CDR3 is 15 residues. CDR3 protein: CSARGGGQQDEKLFF. CDR3 bases: TGCAGTGCTAGGGGGGGCGGCCAGCAAGATGAAAAACTGTTTTTT.

The chain links TRBV7-8 to TRBJ2-6; perhaps TRBD2 as D (6 bases). V lost 0 bases, J lost 11 bases, and 20 bases lay in between. Germline assignment: CDR1 SGHVS and CDR2 FQNEAQ. CDR3 length: 17 residues. The CDR3 DNA reads TGTGCCAGCAGCTTAGCGGGAGGTCCCTCTACGCAGTACGTCCTGACTTTC. It translates to CASSLAGGPSTQYVLTF. Variable domain in full (rest from reference TRBV7-8 and TRBJ2-6): GAGVSQSPRYKVAKRGQDVALRCDPISGHVSLFWYQQALGQGPEFLTYFQNEAQLDKSGLPSDRFFAERPEGSVSTLKIQRTQQEDSAVYLCASSLAGGPSTQYVLTFGAGSRLTVL.

The chain has TRBV2 and TRBJ1-2; tentatively, D is TRBD2 (6 bases). Judging by the DNA end, TRBJ2-1 fits better; the J call may be wrong. CDR1 is SNHLY, CDR2 FYNNEI, per germline. The CDR3 has 13 residues. This chain's CDR3 is CASSGGGIGEQFF. The CDR3 nucleotides are TGTGCCAGCAGTGGTGGGGGGATCGGTGAGCAGTTCTTC.

With respect to this clonotype: A read error may account for a junction end that differs from germline. The chain carries TRBV7-9 and TRBJ2-3, with D perhaps TRBD2 (6 bases). Per germline, CDR1 SEHNR and CDR2 FQNEAQ (reference sequence). The CDR3 sequence is 14 residues long. DNA of the CDR3: TGTGCCAGCAGCTTAGCGGGAGGCTACGATACGCACGTCTTT. Translation: CASSLAGGYDTHVF.

The chain is built from TRBV2 and TRBJ1-6, with D hard to call. CDR3 length: 12 residues. The germline V gene encodes CDR1 SNHLY and CDR2 FYNNEI. V was clipped by 8 bases and J by 4 bases, with 6 bases between them. The chain's CDR3 is CASRGYNSPLHF. The CDR3 DNA sequence: TGTGCCAGCCGGGGTTATAATTCACCCCTCCACTTT.

As regards this clonotype: The conserved phenylalanine or tryptophan normally closing the CDR3 is absent here, so this likely arose from a read error. The DNA is left out, because the CDR3 cannot be placed on it with certainty; the CDR3 is given as TCRdb lists it. V is TRBV7-8 and J is TRBJ2-3. CDR1 is SGHVS, CDR2 FQNEAQ, per germline. The CDR3 is 14 amino acids long, termini counted. The CDR3 is CASSLAADRKTQYY.

This clonotype was seen once. The chain recombines TRBV7-8 with TRBJ2-1, with TRBD2 identical over 10 bases. V lost 3 bases to trimming and J lost 8 bases; unmatched junction nucleotides: 10. This CDR3 has 16 residues. Germline assignment: CDR1 SGHVS and CDR2 FQNEAQ. This CDR3 reads CASSFHRSGGADEQFF. CDR3 coding DNA: TGTGCCAGCAGCTTTCATAGAAGCGGGGGGGCCGATGAGCAGTTCTTC.

The chain links TRBV7-9 to TRBJ2-7, with D perhaps matching TRBD2 (5 bases). V was cut by 3 bases and J by 4 bases, with 25 bases left in between. The CDR3 has 18 residues. Germline V gene lookup returns CDR1 SEHNR and CDR2 FQNEAQ (reference sequence). The CDR3: CASSFHPDGKAQSYEQYV. The CDR3 region has the DNA TGTGCCAGCAGCTTTCATCCAGACGGGAAAGCCCAATCTTACGAGCAGTACGTC.

This clonotype was seen at least ten times. The DNA is left out, because the CDR3 cannot be placed on it with certainty; the CDR3 is given as TCRdb lists it. The V call is TRBV9, the J call TRBJ2-5. The CDR3 is 14 amino acids in total, end residues counted. Germline V CDR1 and CDR2: SGDLS, YYNGEE. The chain's CDR3 is CASSGGSDTQYFDF.

This clonotype appeared a single time. The chain uses TRBV11-1 and TRBJ1-2, with D unclear. The CDR3 loop spans 13 amino acids. Per the germline V gene, CDR1 is SGHAT and CDR2 is FQDESV (reference sequence). Trimming removed 6 bases at V and 6 bases at J, with 14 bases between. The DNA of the CDR3 is TGTGCCAGCAGATTGGGGAGGAGCGATGGCTACACCTTC. The encoded protein is CASRLGRSDGYTF.